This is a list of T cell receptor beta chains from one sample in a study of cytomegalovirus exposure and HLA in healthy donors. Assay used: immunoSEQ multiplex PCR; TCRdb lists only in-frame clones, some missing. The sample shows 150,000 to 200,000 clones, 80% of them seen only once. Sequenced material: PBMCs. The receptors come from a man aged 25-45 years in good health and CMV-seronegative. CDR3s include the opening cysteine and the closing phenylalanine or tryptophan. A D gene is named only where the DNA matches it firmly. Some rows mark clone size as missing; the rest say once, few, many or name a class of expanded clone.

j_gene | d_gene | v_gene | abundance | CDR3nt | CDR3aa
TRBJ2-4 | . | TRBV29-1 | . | TGCAGCGTTCATACAGGAAAAAACATTCAGTACTTC | CSVHTGKNIQYF
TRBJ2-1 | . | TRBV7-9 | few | TGTTCCAGCAGGCAAGGGGCAGCCACCCTATACAATGAGCAGTTCTTC | CSSRQGAATLYNEQFF
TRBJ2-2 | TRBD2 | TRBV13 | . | TGTGCCAGCAGCATCCGACTAGCGGGGAGGGCCTCGGGCACCGGGGAGCTGTTTTTT | CASSIRLAGRASGTGELFF
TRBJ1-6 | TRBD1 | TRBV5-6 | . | TGTGCCAGCAGCTTGAGGCTAGGGGACAGGGCGAGGAATTCACCCCTCCACTTT | CASSLRLGDRARNSPLHF
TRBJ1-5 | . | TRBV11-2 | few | TGTGCCAGCAGCTTAGAGCGCGGTCAGCCCCAGCATTTT | CASSLERGQPQHF
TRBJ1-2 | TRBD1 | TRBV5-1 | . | TGCGCCAGCAGCTTGGATGGACAGGGGGCGGGCGGCTACACCTTC | CASSLDGQGAGGYTF
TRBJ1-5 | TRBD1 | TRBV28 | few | TGTGCCAGCAGGGACGGACAGGGGCGGGATCAGCCCCAGCATTTT | CASRDGQGRDQPQHF
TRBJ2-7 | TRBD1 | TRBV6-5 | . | TGTGCCAGCAGACCCGGACAGGGCAGGGAGCAGTACTTC | CASRPGQGREQYF
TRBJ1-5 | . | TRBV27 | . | TGTGCCAGCAGTTTATTGGGGACACCTAATCAGCCCCAGCATTTT | CASSLLGTPNQPQHF
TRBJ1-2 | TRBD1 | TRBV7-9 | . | TGTGCCAGCAGCCTTGGGACAGCCGGCTATGGCTACACCTTC | CASSLGTAGYGYTF
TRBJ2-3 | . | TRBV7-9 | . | TGTGCCAGCATCCTAGAGGGGGAGGGGAACACAGGCACGCAGTATTTT | CASILEGEGNTGTQYF
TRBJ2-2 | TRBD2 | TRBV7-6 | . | TGTGCCAGCAGCTCGCTTGTGTCGGGGGGCACCGGGGAGCTGTTTTTT | CASSSLVSGGTGELFF
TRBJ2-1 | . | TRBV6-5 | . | TGTGCCAGCAGTAACGGGAAGGGTGAGCAGTTCTTC | CASSNGKGEQFF
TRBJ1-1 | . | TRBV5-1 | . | TGCGCCAGCAGCTTGGCCATTCCGGGAGGAATTAACACTGAAGCTTTCTTT | CASSLAIPGGINTEAFF
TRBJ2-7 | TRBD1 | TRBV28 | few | TGTGCCAGCACCCTCGGGACAGGGGGCTACGAGCAGTACTTC | CASTLGTGGYEQYF
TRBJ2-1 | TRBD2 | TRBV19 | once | TGTGCCAGTAGTATACTAGCGGGGAACAATGAGCAGTTCTTC | CASSILAGNNEQFF
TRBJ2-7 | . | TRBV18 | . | TGTGCCAGCTCACCACTCCGACAGAAGGGGTACGAGCAGTACTTC | CASSPLRQKGYEQYF
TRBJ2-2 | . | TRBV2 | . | TGTGCCACCCACAGCAACACCGGGGAGCTGTTTTTT | CATHSNTGELFF
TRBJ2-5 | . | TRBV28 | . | TGTGCCAGCACACCATACACGGGAGAGACCCAGTACTTC | CASTPYTGETQYF
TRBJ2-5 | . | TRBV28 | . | TGTGCCAGCAGTGACCGGGGAGGAAGAGAGACCCAGTACTTC | CASSDRGGRETQYF
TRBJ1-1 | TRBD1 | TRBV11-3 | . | TGTGCCAGCAGCGAGGGACAGGGGTCTATGAACACTGAAGCTTTCTTT | CASSEGQGSMNTEAFF
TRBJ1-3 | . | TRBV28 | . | TGTGCCAGCAGTATTGGCAGGGAACCTGGAAACACCATATATTTT | CASSIGREPGNTIYF
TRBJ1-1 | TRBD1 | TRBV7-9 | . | TGTGCCAGCAGCCTTCGACAGGGCGCTTTCTTT | CASSLRQGAFF
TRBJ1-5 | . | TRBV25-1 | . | TGTGCCAGCAGTGAATTTGGTGAGGTTGGTCAGCCCCAGCATTTT | CASSEFGEVGQPQHF
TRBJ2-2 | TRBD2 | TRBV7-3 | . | TGTGCCAGCAGCTTATCTAGCGGGAGGCCCGGCGGGGAGCTGTTTTTT | CASSLSSGRPGGELFF
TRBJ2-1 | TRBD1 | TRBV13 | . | TGTGCCAGCAGCTTTGGACAGGGTGATCGCAATGAGCAGTTCTTC | CASSFGQGDRNEQFF
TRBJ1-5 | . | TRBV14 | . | TGTGCTAGCAGCCATCAAGTAGTTTTGAGGGTGGGCCATCAGCCCCAGCATTTT | CASSHQVVLRVGHQPQHF
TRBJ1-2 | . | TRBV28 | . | TGTGCCAGCAGCCTAGGGGATTGTGGCTACACCTTC | CASSLGDCGYTF
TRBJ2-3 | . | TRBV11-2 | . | TGTGCCAGCAGCACTCTACTGAGCAATACGCAGTATTTT | CASSTLLSNTQYF
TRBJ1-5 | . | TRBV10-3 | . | TGTGCCATCAGTGAGTCGAACGGTGGGGAGCAGCCCCAGCATTTT | CAISESNGGEQPQHF
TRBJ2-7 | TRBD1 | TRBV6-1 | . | TGTGCCAGCAGTGTGACAGGGTCCTACGAGCAGTACTTC | CASSVTGSYEQYF
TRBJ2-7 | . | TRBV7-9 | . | TGTGCCAGCAGCTCGGGACTCGGCTACGAGCAGTACTTC | CASSSGLGYEQYF
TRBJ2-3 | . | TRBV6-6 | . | TGTGCCAGCAGTAACCGGGAAATTAATGTAGATACGCAGTATTTT | CASSNREINVDTQYF
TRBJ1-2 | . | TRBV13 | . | TGTGCCAGCAGCTTGGGGGGTAACTATGGCTACACCTTC | CASSLGGNYGYTF
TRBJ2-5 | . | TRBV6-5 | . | TGTGCCAGCCGGATGGGGGCTTGGGGAGAGACCCAGTACTTC | CASRMGAWGETQYF
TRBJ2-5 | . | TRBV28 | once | TGTGCCAGCTCCTTCCGGGCTAGCGTCACGGAGACCCAGTACTTC | CASSFRASVTETQYF
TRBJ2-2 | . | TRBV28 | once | TGTGCCAGCAGTCAAACAGGGTTTGGGGAGCTGTTTTTT | CASSQTGFGELFF
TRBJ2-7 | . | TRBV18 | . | TGTGCCAGCTCACGGGACTCAACCTACGAGCAGTACTTC | CASSRDSTYEQYF
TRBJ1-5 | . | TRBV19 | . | TGTGCCAGTACGTGGGGGGGCAGCGGGGGAACTCATCAGCCCCAGCATTTT | CASTWGGSGGTHQPQHF
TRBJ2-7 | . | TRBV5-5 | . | TGTGCCAGCAGCTTGGCCTCCCCGACAACGACCTACGAGCAGTACTTC | CASSLASPTTTYEQYF
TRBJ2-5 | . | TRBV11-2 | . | TGTGCCAGCAGCGCAACAGGGATGGAGACCCAGTACTTC | CASSATGMETQYF
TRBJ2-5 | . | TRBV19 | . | TGTGCCAGTAGTATGGACAGTCAAGAGACCCAGTACTTC | CASSMDSQETQYF
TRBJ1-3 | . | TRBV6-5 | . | TGTGCCAGCAGTTTCAATCCCCAGGGCTCTGGAAACACCATATATTTT | CASSFNPQGSGNTIYF
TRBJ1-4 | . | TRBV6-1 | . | TGTGCCAGCAGTGGCCAAAGCAGGCTTACTAATGAAAAACTGTTTTTT | CASSGQSRLTNEKLFF
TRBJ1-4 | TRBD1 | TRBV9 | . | TGTGCCAGCAGCGTAGAGGGACAGGGAAGTGAAAAACTGTTTTTT | CASSVEGQGSEKLFF
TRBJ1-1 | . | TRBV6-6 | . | TGTGCCAGCAGTTACTCGAGCGGGGCCCCTGAAGCTTTCTTT | CASSYSSGAPEAFF
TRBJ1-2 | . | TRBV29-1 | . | TGCAGCGTTGAAGTAGGACTTCGGGCGAACTATGGCTACACCTTC | CSVEVGLRANYGYTF
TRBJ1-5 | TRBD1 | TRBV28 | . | TGTGCCAGCAGTTTATTCCCCCGGGGACAGGGGTTTAATCAGCCCCAGCATTTT | CASSLFPRGQGFNQPQHF
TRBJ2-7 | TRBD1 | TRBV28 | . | TGTGCCAGCAGTCCTCCAAACAGGGGGCTAGACGAGCAGTACTTC | CASSPPNRGLDEQYF
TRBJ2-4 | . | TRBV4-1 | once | TGCGCCAGCAGCCGAAACAGGGAAGGGGACATTCAGTACTTC | CASSRNREGDIQYF
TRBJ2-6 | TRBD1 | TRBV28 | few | TGTGCCAGCCTACAGGGGACCGGGGCCAACGTCCTGACTTTC | CASLQGTGANVLTF
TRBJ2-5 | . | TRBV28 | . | TGTGCCAGCAGCCGTCCTCTTAGGGAGCAGTACTTC | CASSRPLREQYF